These 28 T cell receptor beta chains came from one sample sequenced in a study of blood T cells in healthy people across ages. Then a second PCR, running about 6 to 12 cycles, was carried out with a sample-barcoded 5' primer and a J-beta primer mix. TCRdb redid the calling of the 5' RACE reads with MiXCR, one entry per CDR3 protein. Among some 900,000 distinct CDR3 sequences listed, around 48% were seen once. Input material: blood. The receptors come from a man aged 25-40 years in good health.

This rearrangement joins TRBV4-1 to TRBJ2-7; 8 bases line up with TRBD1. Germline assignment: CDR1 MGHRA and CDR2 YSYEKL. J lost 0 bases, V lost 3 bases, and 7 bases had no gene match. The CDR3 consists of 16 residues. This CDR3 is CASSQDGDRFSYEQYF. DNA for the CDR3: TGCGCCAGCAGCCAGGACGGGGACAGGTTCTCCTACGAGCAGTACTTC.

The genes are TRBV7-2 and TRBJ2-4; 8 nucleotides align to TRBD2. The CDR3 extends over 15 amino acids. The trim removed 5 bases at V and 2 bases at J, leaving 5 bases unmatched. Germline values: CDR1 SGHTA, CDR2 FQGNSA. CDR3 sequence (DNA): TGTGCCAGCAGCGACGGGGGGGGTACCAAAAACATTCAGTACTTC. Amino acids: CASSDGGGTKNIQYF.

The J gene is TRBJ2-1, the V gene TRBV3-1; 7 nucleotides line up with TRBD2. The V segment lost 0 bases and the J segment 4 bases; nucleotides outside the gene matches: 9. Germline V CDR1 and CDR2: LGHDT, YNNKEL (reference sequence). This CDR3 is built from 17 residues. CDR3 sequence (DNA): TGTGCCAGCAGCCAAGATCTGAGGCGGGGGATATACAATGAGCAGTTCTTC. It translates to CASSQDLRRGIYNEQFF.

This clonotype was picked up a small number of times. V usage is TRBV24-1 and J usage is TRBJ2-1, with D hard to call. In germline, CDR1 is KGHDR, CDR2 SFDVKD. The CDR3 spans 17 residues. Trimming cost V 0 bases and J 0 bases, with 11 bases left between them. The CDR3: CATSDLGRTSSYNEQFF. DNA for the CDR3: TGTGCCACCAGTGATTTGGGCCGAACGAGCTCCTACAATGAGCAGTTCTTC.

This clonotype was recorded once. The chain links TRBV7-8 to TRBJ2-5; D may correspond to TRBD1 or TRBD2 (5 bases each). The DNA end lines up better with TRBJ2-7; the J call may be wrong. Per germline, CDR1 SGHVS and CDR2 FQNEAQ. This CDR3 has 16 amino acids. The CDR3 DNA reads TGTGCCAGCAGCTTAGAGTCGGGACGGGATTTCGACGAGCAGTACTTC. Its protein product is CASSLESGRDFDEQYF.

In this sample, this clonotype turned up a few times. This chain joins TRBV28 and TRBJ1-6; D unresolved. The CDR3 sequence is 14 residues long. Germline-derived CDR1 and CDR2 are MDHEN and SYDVKM. V was cut by 1 base and J by 7 bases, with 8 bases left in between. CDR3 sequence reads: CASSLSVGNSPLHF. CDR3 nucleotides: TGTGCCAGCAGTTTATCTGTGGGAAATTCACCCCTCCACTTT.

This clonotype appeared many times. The chain is built from TRBV27 and TRBJ2-2; D possibly corresponds to TRBD1 (6 bases). The CDR3 is 16 amino acids. Germline CDR1 reads MNHEY; CDR2 reads SMNVEV (reference sequence). Trimming removed 6 bases from V and 5 bases from J, with 19 bases in between. The CDR3 here is CASSLRPGGGTGELFF. CDR3 nucleotide sequence: TGTGCCAGCAGCCTTCGACCTGGGGGCGGGACCGGGGAGCTGTTTTTT.

The CDR3 spells CSARDWDRSYEQYF. The CDR3 DNA reads as TGCAGTGCTAGAGATTGGGACCGCTCCTACGAGCAGTACTTC. The V and J genes are TRBV20-1 and TRBJ2-7; perhaps D is TRBD1 or TRBD2 (5 bases each). V lost 0 bases, J lost 0 bases, and 9 bases lay in between. The CDR3 consists of 14 residues. Germline V gene lookup returns CDR1 DFQATT and CDR2 SNEGSKA (reference sequence).

The chain uses TRBV4-2 and TRBJ1-1; 11 nucleotides align to TRBD1. Per the germline V gene, CDR1 is LGHNA and CDR2 is YNFKEQ. J lost 5 bases, V lost 1 base, and 9 bases had no gene match. CDR3 size: 17 residues. CDR3 amino acids: CASSQAPGQGVQTEAFF. The CDR3 coding sequence is TGTGCCAGCAGCCAAGCCCCGGGACAGGGGGTACAGACTGAAGCTTTCTTT.

The chain joins TRBV28 to TRBJ2-3, with TRBD2 identical over 8 bases. The germline V gene encodes CDR1 MDHEN and CDR2 SYDVKM. The CDR3 spans 14 residues. The V and J ends lost 6 bases and 5 bases, in that order; junction bases with no gene match: 7. Here the CDR3 DNA reads TGTGCCAGCAGAAAGCGGGGGCGGGGAGATACGCAGTATTTT. It specifies CASRKRGRGDTQYF.

This clonotype has more than one count but fewer than ten. A much bigger clone sits one base away, suggesting this may be a read error. This chain links TRBV3-1 with TRBJ2-6; maybe TRBD1 (6 bases). The germline CDR1 and CDR2 sequences are LGHDT and YNNKEL (reference sequence). This CDR3 spans 20 amino acids. V lost 0 bases and J 0 bases, leaving 18 bases between the germline ends. The CDR3 is CASSQDLWGRADSGANVLTF. DNA of the CDR3: TGTGCCAGCAGCCAAGATTTATGGGGGCGCGCTGACTCTGGGGCCAACGTCCTGACTTTC.

This clonotype was detected only a few times. The chain uses TRBV7-6 and TRBJ2-1; 8 bases map to TRBD1. The germline V gene has CDR1 SGHVS and CDR2 FNYEAQ. There are 13 residues in the CDR3. Trimming cost V 0 bases and J 15 bases; bases outside gene matches: 7. This chain's CDR3 is CASSLASGTGLFF. The CDR3 region has the DNA TGTGCCAGCAGCTTAGCATCCGGGACAGGACTGTTCTTC.

This sequence joins TRBV4-3 and TRBJ1-2, with no clear D. The V end lost 4 bases, the J end lost 7 bases, and 19 bases lay between the germline ends. Germline assignment: CDR1 LGHNA and CDR2 YSLEER. This CDR3 region has 15 residues. CDR3 residues: CASSPSRAGLCGYTF. CDR3 nucleotides: TGCGCCAGCAGCCCCTCTCGAGCGGGTTTATGTGGCTACACCTTC.

Regarding this clonotype: A much larger clone differs by one base, so this may be a read error. This chain's CDR3 is CASSHHLTGDCGYTF. For the CDR3, the DNA is TGCGCCAGCAGCCACCATCTGACAGGGGATTGTGGCTACACCTTC. The chain combines TRBV4-1 with TRBJ1-2; 8 bases match TRBD1. This CDR3 is built from 15 residues. Germline CDR1 reads MGHRA; CDR2 reads YSYEKL. V gave up 3 bases and J gave up 7 bases; unmatched junction bases: 10.

J is TRBJ2-1 and V is TRBV11-3; 8 bases fit TRBD1. Trimming removed 7 bases from V and 7 bases from J; junction bases left unmatched: 12. The CDR3 totals 15 residues. Germline V gene sequence: CDR1 SGHNT, CDR2 YENEEA. The CDR3 nucleotides are TGTGCCAGCAATCACAGGGGGGCTCAACAGAATGAGCAGTTCTTC. This encodes CASNHRGAQQNEQFF.

The chain has TRBV4-2 and TRBJ2-1, with a weak D call TRBD2 (5 bases). The germline V gene encodes CDR1 LGHNA and CDR2 YNFKEQ. CDR3 length equals 16 residues. V lost 0 bases, J lost 4 bases, and 13 bases lay in between. The CDR3 spells CASSQDRDPGYNEQFF. The CDR3 coding sequence is TGTGCCAGCAGCCAAGATCGAGACCCGGGATACAATGAGCAGTTCTTC.

Ten or more counts support this clonotype. The V gene is TRBV7-2, the J gene TRBJ1-4, with TRBD1 as a possible D gene (6 bases). CDR1 SGHTA and CDR2 FQGNSA come from the germline V gene. Trimming took 3 bases from V and 6 from J, leaving 11 bases between them. This CDR3 contains 14 residues. CDR3 protein: CASSFARGDEKLFF. CDR3 coding DNA: TGTGCCAGCAGCTTCGCCAGGGGTGATGAAAAACTGTTTTTT.

This clonotype was observed a few times. A much bigger clone sits one base away, suggesting this may be a read error. This chain joins TRBV3-1 and TRBJ2-3; D unresolved. The V and J ends lost 2 bases and 3 bases respectively, with 3 bases between them. The CDR3 covers 12 residues. Germline assignment: CDR1 LGHDT and CDR2 YNNKEL (reference sequence). CDR3 sequence (DNA): TGTGCCAGCAGCCAACATACAGATACGCAGTATTTT. The encoded protein is CASSQHTDTQYF.

The chain couples TRBV2 to TRBJ1-1, with TRBD1 matching 7 bases. The CDR3 extends over 13 amino acids. With 7 bases clipped from V and 0 bases from J, the junction kept 2 bases outside the gene matches. The germline V gene has CDR1 SNHLY and CDR2 FYNNEI. CDR3 in amino acids: CASKGQLNTEAFF. Written as DNA, the CDR3 is TGTGCCAGCAAGGGACAGCTGAACACTGAAGCTTTCTTT.

The chain employs TRBV6-1 and TRBJ2-5; D is unresolved. The germline CDR1 and CDR2 sequences are MNHNS and SASEGT. This CDR3 has 15 amino acids. With 4 bases removed from V and 5 bases from J, the gap between germline ends came to 17 bases. The CDR3 DNA is TGTGCCAGCAGTGTTCTCAGAGGAAGTGCGGAGACCCAGTACTTC. It encodes CASSVLRGSAETQYF.

This clonotype was counted once. This chain links TRBV2 with TRBJ2-3; 11 bases line up with TRBD1. The V gene's germline CDR1 is SNHLY and CDR2 FYNNEI. The CDR3 runs to 16 residues. Trimming cost V 8 bases and J 2 bases; bases outside gene matches: 9. CDR3 coding DNA: TGTGCCAGCCGACGGGGGGGACAGGGGGTCACAGATACGCAGTATTTT. This codes for CASRRGGQGVTDTQYF.

This clonotype was seen only a few times. The chain combines TRBV7-2 with TRBJ2-1; 8 bases are shared with TRBD1. V was clipped by 4 bases and J by 9 bases; unmatched bases: 5. Germline V gene data show CDR1 as SGHTA and CDR2 as FQGNSA. This CDR3 region has 13 residues. CDR3 protein: CASSSDRDSEQFF. In nucleotides, the CDR3 is TGTGCCAGCAGCTCGGACAGGGACAGTGAGCAGTTCTTC.

The gene calls are TRBV6-2 or TRBV6-3 and TRBJ2-7; D gene uncertain. V lost 2 bases and J lost 5, with 7 bases in between. The CDR3 covers 12 residues. CDR1 and CDR2 from the germline V gene are MNHEY and SVGEGT. The CDR3 region is CASSYTGNEQYF. The CDR3, as DNA: TGTGCCAGCAGTTACACTGGGAACGAGCAGTACTTC.

The gene calls are TRBV6-6 and TRBJ2-7; D tentatively fits TRBD1 or TRBD2 (5 bases each). The J call is in doubt because the DNA end fits TRBJ2-5 better. The germline V gene has CDR1 MNHNY and CDR2 SVGAGI (reference sequence). The CDR3 sequence is 16 residues long. The CDR3 coding sequence is TGTGCCAGCAGTTACTCCGAGCTTGAGGGGATTAAGACCCAGTACTTC. This codes for CASSYSELEGIKTQYF.

The chain joins TRBV20-1 to TRBJ1-6; D is ambiguous. This CDR3 region has 15 residues. The germline V and J ends were trimmed by 0 bases and 0 bases, with 6 bases remaining between them. Germline CDR1 is DFQATT and CDR2 is SNEGSKA (reference sequence). For the CDR3, the DNA is TGCAGTGCTAGAGAGCCGAGCTCCTATAATTCACCCCTCCACTTT. Its translation: CSAREPSSYNSPLHF.

The genes are TRBV29-1 and TRBJ1-2; D not resolved. V lost 3 bases to trimming and J lost 7 bases, with 21 bases between them. Germline lookup yields CDR1 SQVTM and CDR2 ANQGSEA. CDR3 length: 15 residues. The DNA for the CDR3 is TGCAGCGTTGATTCTGAGTTGGGCAGGTGGACTGGCTACACCTTC. Translation: CSVDSELGRWTGYTF.

This clonotype came up once. The CDR3 protein is CASSKTARTTDTQYF. The CDR3 nucleotides are TGTGCCAGCAGCAAAACCGCTCGTACCACAGATACGCAGTATTTT. The rearrangement uses TRBV21-1 and TRBJ2-3; the D call in the table, TRBD2, was not verified against the DNA. TRBV21-1 is designated a pseudogene. The CDR3 length is 15 residues.

In its sample, this clonotype was seen a few times. The chain employs TRBV27 and TRBJ1-6; D gene unclear. The ends were cut back, 5 bases at V and 0 bases at J, with 11 bases in the middle. CDR3 length: 16 amino acids. The V gene's germline CDR1 is MNHEY and CDR2 SMNVEV (reference sequence). The CDR3 reads CASSMGNPSYNSPLHF. In DNA, the CDR3 is TGTGCCAGCAGTATGGGGAACCCCTCCTATAATTCACCCCTCCACTTT.